This T cell receptor beta chain was identified in a study of shared clonotypes between healthy human individuals. This clone was detected only a few times. CDR3 length: 12 amino acids. In germline, CDR1 is SNHLY, CDR2 FYNNEI. The V gene lost 5 bases and the J gene lost 6 bases, with 10 bases spanning the gap. Measured with immunoSEQ multiplex PCR; TCRdb has only the in-frame clones, and not every one. The sample contains 2.3 million or so clones, 85% to 95% of which appear only once. The sample was naive CD4+ T cells from PBMCs. Subset described: CD45RA+ positively selected. This clonotype was obtained from a man aged 18 to 30 in good health. Some clones in this sample may be carry-over from other donors' samples. V usage is TRBV2 and J usage is TRBJ1-1; TRBD1 might be the D (6 bases). As DNA, the CDR3 is TGTGCCAGCAGTTCGGACAGTGCTGAAGCTTTCTTT. Residues: CASSSDSAEAFF.